The subject of this entry is one T cell receptor (beta chain). The data were obtained in a study of blood T cell repertoires in COVID-19. This CDR3 is 15 amino acids long. J gave up 4 bases and V 4 bases, and 7 bases lay outside the gene matches. Germline V lookup: CDR1 MNHEY, CDR2 SVGAGI. Sequencing was performed with immunoSEQ multiplex PCR; in TCRdb, only in-frame clones are kept and a portion is missing. The table records 300,000 or so clones, 85% to 90% of them present only once. V usage is TRBV6-5 and J usage is TRBJ1-2; TRBD1 matches 9 bases. The sequenced sample consisted of peripheral blood. The TCR sequence derives from a woman aged 25 to 45 with COVID-19, enrolled during active disease. CDR3 region: CASSLPGQGIYGYTF. In DNA form, the CDR3 reads TGTGCCAGCAGTTTACCGGGACAGGGAATCTATGGCTACACCTTC.